These T cell receptor beta chains were read from a single sample in a study of T cell responses to AZD1222 COVID-19 vaccine. This table comes from immunoSEQ multiplex PCR, and its TCRdb copy is limited to in-frame clones, with some not included. The top ten hold approximately 1.2% of the sample, which has approximately 110,000 clones, 87% seen once. The sample was peripheral blood, taken on day 0 of AZD1222 vaccination. The source is an adult in good health. The CDR3 runs from the conserved cysteine through the conserved F or W. A D gene is named only where the DNA matches it firmly. Size is stated for part of the rows, as once, few or many counts, or as a class when the clone is expanded.

TRBV5-5	once	NA	TRBJ1-2	TGTGCCAGCAGCTTCCGGGGTGCGGCTAACTATGGCTACACCTTC	CASSFRGAANYGYTF
TRBV11-3	NA	NA	TRBJ1-1	TGTGCCAGCAGCTCTTCTGGGAGCACTGAAGCTTTCTTT	CASSSSGSTEAFF
TRBV2	once	NA	TRBJ1-2	TGTGCCAGCAGCGGAGTGGGAGGTCCGGGGTATGGCTACACCTTC	CASSGVGGPGYGYTF
TRBV7-6	NA	NA	TRBJ1-5	TGTGCCAGCAGCTCCTCGGTGGAACAGCCCCAGCATTTT	CASSSSVEQPQHF
TRBV19	NA	NA	TRBJ1-2	TGTGCCAGTACAAGCATGGGGGCCGGAAATGGCTACACCTTC	CASTSMGAGNGYTF
TRBV6-4	NA	NA	TRBJ2-3	TGTGCCAGCAGTGACGGGGCAGAACCTAGCACAGATACGCAGTATTTT	CASSDGAEPSTDTQYF
TRBV28	NA	NA	TRBJ1-2	TGTGCCAGCAGCCTTATCCCCCTGGCAGGGGCCTATGGCTACACCTTC	CASSLIPLAGAYGYTF
TRBV6-6	NA	NA	TRBJ2-2	TGTGCCAGCAGTTACAACGAGATGAACACCGGGGAGCTGTTTTTT	CASSYNEMNTGELFF
TRBV12-5	few	TRBD1	TRBJ1-4	TGTGCTAGTGGTTTGTATAGGGGACAGGCCCCTGGTAGTAATGAAAAACTGTTTTTT	CASGLYRGQAPGSNEKLFF
TRBV7-2	NA	TRBD2	TRBJ2-3	TGTGCCAGCAGCTTACCCATTGCGGGGGGGCCTTCGGATACGCAGTATTTT	CASSLPIAGGPSDTQYF
TRBV18	NA	TRBD1	TRBJ2-7	TGTGCCAGCTCACGGAGTAAAAACCCGACAGGGGCCTACGAGCAGTACTTC	CASSRSKNPTGAYEQYF
TRBV27	NA	NA	TRBJ1-3	TGTGCCAGCAGCCCAAATCGCCCCCTACGGGGCAGGGACGGAAACACCATATATTTT	CASSPNRPLRGRDGNTIYF
TRBV5-5	NA	NA	TRBJ1-2	TGTGCCAGCAGCTCTGGCGGCTCGGAGCTCTACACCTTC	CASSSGGSELYTF
TRBV5-6	NA	NA	TRBJ2-1	TGTGCCAGCAGCTCGGACCCAGGGGCGGGGGTCTACAATGAGCAGTTCTTC	CASSSDPGAGVYNEQFF
TRBV2	NA	NA	TRBJ2-1	TGTGCCAGCAGAGAATACAATGAGCAGTTCTTC	CASREYNEQFF
TRBV5-5	NA	NA	TRBJ1-1	TGTGCCAGCAGCACCACAGGGTCTGAAGCTTTCTTT	CASSTTGSEAFF
TRBV5-4	NA	TRBD2	TRBJ2-7	TGTGCCAGCAGCTTGGCCGTGCGGGGGGTCTCCGAGCAGTACTTC	CASSLAVRGVSEQYF
TRBV5-6	NA	NA	TRBJ1-6	TGTGCCAGCAGCCAGGGTCCACGTACGGATTCACCCCTCCACTTT	CASSQGPRTDSPLHF
TRBV4-3	NA	TRBD1	TRBJ1-2	TGCGCCAGCAGCCAAGATCTCTTCCCCGGAGACAGGGACTATGGCTACACCTTC	CASSQDLFPGDRDYGYTF
TRBV7-8	once	NA	TRBJ2-7	TGTGCCAGCAGCTTAGTAGAGGGGGTCTACGAGCAGTACTTC	CASSLVEGVYEQYF
TRBV6-5	NA	NA	TRBJ1-3	TGTGCCAGCAGTCTCACAGGGTTTTCTGGAAACACCATATATTTT	CASSLTGFSGNTIYF
TRBV5-1	NA	NA	TRBJ1-2	TGCGCCAGCAGCCGGGACGACTCCTATGGCTACACCTTC	CASSRDDSYGYTF
TRBV6-5	NA	TRBD2	TRBJ2-7	TGTGCCAGCAGAAGGGCGGGGGGGATCCACGAGCAGTACTTC	CASRRAGGIHEQYF
TRBV24-1	NA	NA	TRBJ1-2	TGTGCCACCAGTAAGGGCGCTAACTATGGCTACACCTTC	CATSKGANYGYTF
TRBV9	NA	NA	TRBJ2-7	TGTGCCAGCAGCGTCGATGGAGGGTTGGCACGCGAGCAGTACTTC	CASSVDGGLAREQYF
TRBV6-5	NA	NA	TRBJ2-7	TGTGCCAGCAAGGACAGTCATGGGCAGTACTTC	CASKDSHGQYF
TRBV7-8	NA	NA	TRBJ1-5	TGTGCCAGCAGCTTAGGTCCGGGGGAGAATCAGCCCCAGCATTTT	CASSLGPGENQPQHF
TRBV15	once	NA	TRBJ1-4	TGTGCCACCAGCGGAAGGACCACGGGGCAGGAAAAACTGTTTTTT	CATSGRTTGQEKLFF
TRBV5-1	NA	NA	TRBJ1-2	TGCGCCAGCAGGCCCGCGGACAGCTATGGCTACACCTTC	CASRPADSYGYTF
TRBV7-9	NA	NA	TRBJ2-1	TGTGCCAGCAGCTTAGAGGCGGGGACCTTCTCCTACAATGAGCAGTTCTTC	CASSLEAGTFSYNEQFF
TRBV6-5	NA	NA	TRBJ2-7	TGTGCCAGCAGGGAGGGACCGACATCTGGCGAGCAGTACTTC	CASREGPTSGEQYF
TRBV4-1	NA	NA	TRBJ2-2	TGCGCCAGCAGCCAAAGTGCCGGGGAGCTGTTTTTT	CASSQSAGELFF
TRBV4-3	NA	NA	TRBJ2-3	TGCGCCAGCAGCCAAGACCTGACTAGACCCACAGATACGCAGTATTTT	CASSQDLTRPTDTQYF
TRBV27	NA	TRBD2	TRBJ2-3	TGTGCCAGCAGTCGCGGGGGGATTAGCACAGATACGCAGTATTTT	CASSRGGISTDTQYF
TRBV9	few	NA	TRBJ1-1	TGTGCCAGCAGCCCCGGGGGCCGGACTGAAGCTTTCTTT	CASSPGGRTEAFF
TRBV5-8	NA	NA	TRBJ2-7	TGTGCCAGCAGCTGGGACTACGAGCAGTACTTC	CASSWDYEQYF
TRBV12-5	NA	NA	TRBJ2-7	TGTGCTAGTGGTTTGGCCCGGCCCCCTTCTCCCCCCTACGAGCAGTACTTC	CASGLARPPSPPYEQYF
TRBV19	NA	NA	TRBJ2-7	TGTGCCAGTAGTATCTGGGGGGCCGACGAGCAGTACTTC	CASSIWGADEQYF
TRBV7-9	NA	NA	TRBJ2-7	TGTGCCAGCAGCTCCCCCGCCCGGGGCGAGCAGTACTTC	CASSSPARGEQYF
TRBV29-1	NA	TRBD1	TRBJ1-1	TGCAGCGTTTTTTCTGACAGGGGAGCTTTCTTT	CSVFSDRGAFF
TRBV19	NA	NA	TRBJ1-1	TGTGCCAGTAGTGAGGGTCGGAGCACTGAAGCTTTCTTT	CASSEGRSTEAFF
TRBV2	NA	NA	TRBJ1-6	TGTGCCAGCAGAGCCACAGGGTCTAGCTCCTATAATTCACCCCTCCACTTT	CASRATGSSSYNSPLHF